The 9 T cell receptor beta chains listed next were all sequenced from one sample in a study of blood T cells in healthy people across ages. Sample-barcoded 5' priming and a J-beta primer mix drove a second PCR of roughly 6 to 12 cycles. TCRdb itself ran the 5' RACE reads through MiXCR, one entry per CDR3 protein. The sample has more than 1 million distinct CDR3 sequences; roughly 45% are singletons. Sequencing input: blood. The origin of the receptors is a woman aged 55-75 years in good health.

CDR3 DNA sequence: TGCGCCAGCAGCCAAGTGTGGACCCATGAGGGCTCCTACGAGCAGTACTTC. Translation gives CASSQVWTHEGSYEQYF. The chain couples TRBV4-1 to TRBJ2-7; D may be TRBD2 (5 bases). This CDR3 contains 17 residues. Trimming took off 1 base at V and 0 bases at J, with 16 bases between the two ends. CDR1 and CDR2 (germline): MGHRA, YSYEKL.

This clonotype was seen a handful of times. DNA of the CDR3: TGTGCCAGCAGCTTAGCTAGCGGGAATTTGTACGAGCAGTACTTC. The encoded protein is CASSLASGNLYEQYF. The rearrangement joins TRBV7-2 to TRBJ2-7, with 8 bases fitting TRBD2. This CDR3 is 15 amino acids long. Germline V CDR1 and CDR2: SGHTA, FQGNSA. The ends lost 0 bases at V and 4 bases at J; junction bases unmatched: 5.

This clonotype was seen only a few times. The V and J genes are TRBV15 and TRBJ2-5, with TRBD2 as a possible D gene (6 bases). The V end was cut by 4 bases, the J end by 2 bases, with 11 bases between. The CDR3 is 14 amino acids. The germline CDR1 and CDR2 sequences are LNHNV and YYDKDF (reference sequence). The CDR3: CATSMGSGQETQYF. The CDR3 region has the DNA TGTGCCACCAGCATGGGTAGCGGACAAGAGACCCAGTACTTC.

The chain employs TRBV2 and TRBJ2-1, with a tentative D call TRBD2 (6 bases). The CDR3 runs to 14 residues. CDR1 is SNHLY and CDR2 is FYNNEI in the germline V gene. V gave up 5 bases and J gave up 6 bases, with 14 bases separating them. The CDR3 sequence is CASSSPSEANEQFF. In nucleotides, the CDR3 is TGTGCCAGCAGTTCTCCTAGCGAGGCCAATGAGCAGTTCTTC.

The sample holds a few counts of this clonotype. CDR3 protein: CASSPLAGGPNEQYF. The CDR3 DNA is TGTGCCAGCAGTCCCCTAGCGGGAGGGCCGAACGAGCAGTACTTC. The chain uses TRBV27 and TRBJ2-5; 12 bases are shared with TRBD2. Near its end, the DNA agrees better with TRBJ2-7, so the J call may be wrong. The V gene's germline CDR1 is MNHEY and CDR2 SMNVEV (reference sequence). CDR3 length equals 15 residues.

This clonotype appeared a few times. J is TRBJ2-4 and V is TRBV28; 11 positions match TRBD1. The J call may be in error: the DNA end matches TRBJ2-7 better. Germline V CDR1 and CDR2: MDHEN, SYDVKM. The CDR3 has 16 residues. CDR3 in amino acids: CASTGTDRGLMNEQYF. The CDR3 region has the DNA TGTGCCAGCACGGGGACGGACAGGGGGCTCATGAACGAGCAGTACTTC.

The chain's CDR3 is CASRGSSSYNEQFF. CDR3 coding DNA: TGTGCCAGCCGCGGGAGCAGCTCCTACAATGAGCAGTTCTTC. The gene calls are TRBV27 and TRBJ2-1, with 7 nucleotides matching TRBD2. J was trimmed by 0 bases and V by 8 bases; bases with no gene match: 4. Germline V CDR1 and CDR2: MNHEY, SMNVEV (reference sequence). This CDR3 is 14 amino acids long.

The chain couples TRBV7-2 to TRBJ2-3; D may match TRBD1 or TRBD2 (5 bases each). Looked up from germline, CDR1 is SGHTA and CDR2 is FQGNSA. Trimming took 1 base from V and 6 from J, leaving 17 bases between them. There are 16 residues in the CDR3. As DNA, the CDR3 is TGTGCCAGCAGCTTAGGGAGGAGACAGTCCCTCGATACGCAGTATTTT. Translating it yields CASSLGRRQSLDTQYF.

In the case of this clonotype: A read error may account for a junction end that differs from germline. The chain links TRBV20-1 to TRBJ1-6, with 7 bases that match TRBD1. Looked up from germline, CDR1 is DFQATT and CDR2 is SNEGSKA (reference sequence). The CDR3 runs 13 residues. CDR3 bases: TGCAGTGCCAGCCAGGGGGAGGCTTCACCCCCCCACTTT. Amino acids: CSASQGEASPPHF.